This TCR beta chain was observed in a study of neurological immune-mediated disorders. V gave up 5 bases and J gave up 3 bases, with 5 bases separating them. The CDR3 totals 11 residues. CDR1 LGHDT and CDR2 YNNKEL come from the germline V gene (reference sequence). Using its own MiXCR run on the 5' RACE reads, TCRdb lists one record per CDR3 protein. The repertoire holds some 60,000 distinct CDR3 sequences, with 3% to 4.5% as singletons. This clonotype was detected many times. The rearrangement joins TRBV3-1 to TRBJ2-7; D is unresolved. The receptor was isolated from a woman in her twenties or thirties with multiple sclerosis. Sequenced: PBMCs. CDR3 sequence reads: CASSGSYEQYF. CDR3 nucleotide sequence: TGTGCCAGCAGCGGAAGCTACGAGCAGTACTTC.